The 25 T cell receptor beta chains reported below all come from one sample, sequenced in a study of blood T cell repertoires in COVID-19. Repertoires were generated with immunoSEQ multiplex PCR, while TCRdb's copy carries only in-frame clones and drops some. The sample lists about 200,000 clones, about 88% occurring once. What was sequenced was peripheral blood. The source is a human donor in a cohort sampled during active COVID-19.

The V gene is TRBV15, the J gene TRBJ2-7, with D perhaps matching TRBD1 (5 bases). The CDR3 sequence is 15 residues long. Trimming shortened V by 0 bases and J by 0 bases, and 9 bases separated the two germline ends. CDR1 is LNHNV, CDR2 YYDKDF, per germline (reference sequence). CDR3 protein: CATSRDDRSSYEQYF. The CDR3 nucleotides read TGTGCCACCAGCAGAGACGACAGAAGCTCCTACGAGCAGTACTTC.

This chain connects TRBV9 to TRBJ1-3; D gene uncertain. Germline CDR1 reads SGDLS; CDR2 reads YYNGEE. The length of the CDR3 is 12 residues. With 3 bases removed from V and 6 bases from J, the gap between germline ends came to 7 bases. CDR3 amino acids: CASSASQNTIYF. DNA of the CDR3: TGTGCCAGCAGCGCTTCACAAAACACCATATATTTT. The complete variable domain, with remaining parts taken from reference TRBV9 and TRBJ1-3, reads DSGVTQTPKHLITATGQRVTLRCSPRSGDLSVYWYQQSLDQGLQFLIQYYNGEERAKGNILERFSAQQFPDLHSELNLSSLELGDSALYFCASSASQNTIYFGEGSWLTVV.

The chain combines TRBV20-1 with TRBJ2-1; 8 bases fit TRBD2. The germline V gene encodes CDR1 DFQATT and CDR2 SNEGSKA (reference sequence). The CDR3 is made up of 16 amino acids. Trimming took 3 bases from V and 9 from J; bases not matched to a gene: 16. The DNA of the CDR3 is TGCAGTGCTAGTGGTCCGCCTGGGCGGGAGGAGGTTGAGCAGTTCTTC. It is translated as CSASGPPGREEVEQFF.

This clone has a count of ten or more. The chain carries TRBV4-3 and TRBJ1-4, with a possible D match to TRBD1 (6 bases). V lost 1 base and J lost 1, with 7 bases in between. The CDR3 consists of 15 residues. Germline V gene data show CDR1 as LGHNA and CDR2 as YSLEER. The CDR3: CASSQGGLTNEKLFF. CDR3 nucleotides: TGCGCCAGCAGCCAAGGGGGGCTAACTAATGAAAAACTGTTTTTT.

The rearrangement links TRBV6-4 to TRBJ2-1; possible D gene TRBD2, 6 bases. Germline values: CDR1 MRHNA, CDR2 SNTAGT. The CDR3 totals 14 residues. V lost 2 bases and J lost 7, with 12 bases in between. The CDR3 region has the DNA TGTGCCAGCAGTGACCAAGGAGGGGTGAATGAGCAGTTCTTC. It codes for CASSDQGGVNEQFF.

The chain links TRBV12-3 or TRBV12-4 to TRBJ2-7, with D possibly being TRBD2 (6 bases). The germline V and J ends were trimmed by 4 bases and 4 bases, with 11 bases remaining between them. CDR3 size: 13 residues. The CDR3 bases are TGTGCCAGCAGTTGGGGGGACTTTTACGAGCAGTACTTC. The encoded protein is CASSWGDFYEQYF.

The V call is TRBV15, the J call TRBJ2-1; perhaps TRBD2 as D (6 bases). The germline V gene has CDR1 LNHNV and CDR2 YYDKDF (reference sequence). The CDR3 has 14 residues. V lost 1 base, J lost 7 bases, and 11 bases lay in between. CDR3 DNA: TGTGCCACCAGCAGAGCCCGCGGGGCTAATGAGCAGTTCTTC. Its protein is CATSRARGANEQFF.

The genes are TRBV6-2 or TRBV6-3 and TRBJ2-7, with unresolved D. Germline values: CDR1 MNHEY, CDR2 SVGEGT. The ends were cut back, 2 bases at V and 0 bases at J, with 8 bases in the middle. This CDR3 contains 14 residues. CDR3 amino acids: CASSYSAASYEQYF. The CDR3 bases are TGTGCCAGCAGTTACAGCGCAGCCTCCTACGAGCAGTACTTC.

In its sample, this clone was seen once. The genes are TRBV4-3 and TRBJ2-7; 12 bases match TRBD2. The CDR3 length is 15 residues. Germline trimming cut 2 bases from V and 5 bases from J; bases unmatched to any gene: 4. The germline V gene encodes CDR1 LGHNA and CDR2 YSLEER. The CDR3 DNA follows: TGCGCCAGCAGCCAACGACTAGCGGGAGTGGACGAGCAGTACTTC. Amino acids: CASSQRLAGVDEQYF.

The chain is built from TRBV30 and TRBJ2-6, with D perhaps TRBD2 (5 bases). The germline CDR1 and CDR2 sequences are GTSNPN and SVGIG (reference sequence). The CDR3 runs 16 residues. Trimming left V 0 bases short and J 0 bases short, with 9 bases between. The chain's CDR3 is CAWSVFGISGANVLTF. CDR3 nucleotides: TGTGCCTGGAGTGTATTCGGGATCTCTGGGGCCAACGTCCTGACTTTC.

The CDR3 loop reads CASSLGQTSNQPQHF. The CDR3 DNA reads TGTGCCAGCAGCTTAGGACAGACCAGCAATCAGCCCCAGCATTTT. The V call is TRBV7-8, the J call TRBJ1-5, with a possible D match to TRBD1 (5 bases). The germline V gene encodes CDR1 SGHVS and CDR2 FQNEAQ. V was pared by 1 base and J by 1 base, with 8 bases between. The CDR3 contains 15 residues.

The V gene is TRBV27, the J gene TRBJ2-7, with TRBD2 matching over 12 bases. J was trimmed by 4 bases and V by 8 bases; bases with no gene match: 3. This CDR3 region has 13 residues. CDR1 MNHEY and CDR2 SMNVEV come from the germline V gene (reference sequence). The CDR3 here is CASASGGAYEQYF. The DNA of the CDR3 is TGTGCCAGCGCTAGCGGGGGGGCTTACGAGCAGTACTTC.

The V gene is TRBV27, the J gene TRBJ2-7; 8 positions agree with TRBD2. Per the germline V gene, CDR1 is MNHEY and CDR2 is SMNVEV (reference sequence). The CDR3 covers 13 residues. Losses at the gene ends were 7 bases for V and 3 bases for J; bases not matched to a gene: 5. CDR3 DNA: TGTGCCAGCAAACGGGGGGGAGGCTACGAGCAGTACTTC. Translation gives CASKRGGGYEQYF.

The rearrangement uses TRBV19 and TRBJ2-1; 10 bases are a match to TRBD2. V shed 7 bases and J 7 bases; nucleotides not matched to a gene: 10. CDR1 LNHDA and CDR2 SQIVND come from the germline V gene (reference sequence). There are 15 residues in the CDR3. The CDR3 here is CASTKLAGMGNEQFF. In DNA form, the CDR3 reads TGTGCCAGTACTAAACTAGCGGGGATGGGAAATGAGCAGTTCTTC.

The V call is TRBV30, the J call TRBJ1-2, with TRBD1 matching over 7 bases. The germline gives CDR1 GTSNPN, CDR2 SVGIG (reference sequence). V shed 4 bases and J 4 bases; nucleotides not matched to a gene: 9. The CDR3 spans 14 residues. CDR3 sequence (DNA): TGTGCCTGGAACCCGGACAGGATTATCTATGGCTACACCTTC. Translation gives CAWNPDRIIYGYTF.

The chain carries TRBV3-1 (or the pseudogene TRBV3-2) and TRBJ1-2; D uncertain. Germline values: CDR1 LGHDT, CDR2 YNNKEL (reference sequence). V lost 4 bases and J 0 bases, leaving 9 bases between the germline ends. CDR3 length equals 14 residues. Here the CDR3 reads CASSPHSANYGYTF. The CDR3 nucleotides are TGTGCCAGCAGCCCACACAGTGCTAACTATGGCTACACCTTC.

The rearrangement joins TRBV7-2 to TRBJ2-5, with 9 bases matching TRBD2. The germline V gene encodes CDR1 SGHTA and CDR2 FQGNSA. V lost 4 bases, J lost 4 bases, and 10 bases stayed unmatched. CDR3 length equals 16 residues. DNA of the CDR3: TGTGCCAGCAGCTGGATGGGCGGGGGGGCGTTAGAGACCCAGTACTTC. Amino acids: CASSWMGGGALETQYF.

The chain recombines TRBV19 with TRBJ1-5; 7 nucleotides match TRBD1. This CDR3 has 13 amino acids. The germline V gene has CDR1 LNHDA and CDR2 SQIVND (reference sequence). With 7 bases clipped from V and 3 bases from J, the junction kept 3 bases outside the gene matches. The chain's CDR3 is CASKGQTNQPQHF. CDR3 in DNA: TGTGCCAGTAAGGGACAGACCAATCAGCCCCAGCATTTT.

Written as DNA, the CDR3 is TGTGCCATCAGGAAGGAAGGGGTTAGCTCCTACAATGAGCAGTTCTTC. Translated, it gives CAIRKEGVSSYNEQFF. This chain joins TRBV10-3 and TRBJ2-1; D possibly corresponds to TRBD1 (5 bases). This CDR3 has 16 residues. Germline values: CDR1 ENHRY, CDR2 SYGVKD. The germline V and J ends were trimmed by 6 bases and 0 bases, with 15 bases remaining between them.

The CDR3 protein is CASSISPPRQGTGELFF. The CDR3 bases are TGTGCCAGTAGTATCTCCCCACCCAGGCAGGGGACCGGGGAGCTGTTTTTT. The chain employs TRBV19 and TRBJ2-2; TRBD1 is a possible D gene (6 bases). Germline-derived CDR1 and CDR2 are LNHDA and SQIVND (reference sequence). The CDR3 totals 17 residues. V lost 3 bases to trimming and J lost 5 bases, with 19 bases between them.

The J gene is TRBJ1-3, the V gene TRBV7-9; D is perhaps TRBD1 (5 bases). The CDR3 contains 14 residues. With 0 bases removed from V and 2 bases from J, the gap between germline ends came to 5 bases. The germline gives CDR1 SEHNR, CDR2 FQNEAQ (reference sequence). The CDR3 spells CASSLAGAGNTIYF. The CDR3 DNA reads as TGTGCCAGCAGCTTAGCAGGGGCTGGAAACACCATATATTTT.

The chain joins TRBV2 to TRBJ2-2, with 14 bases identical to TRBD2. With 7 bases clipped from V and 6 bases from J, the junction kept 7 bases outside the gene matches. The CDR3 length is 16 residues. Germline values: CDR1 SNHLY, CDR2 FYNNEI. DNA of the CDR3: TGTGCCAGCACCGAACGGGGACTAGCGGGAGCCGGGGAGCTGTTTTTT. It yields the protein CASTERGLAGAGELFF.

This clone was detected once. This chain connects TRBV5-8 to TRBJ2-2; 7 bases map to TRBD2. The J segment lost 1 base and the V segment lost 4 bases, leaving 1 base of the junction unmatched. The CDR3 loop spans 14 amino acids. Germline lookup yields CDR1 SGHTS and CDR2 YDEGEE. The CDR3 bases are TGTGCCAGCAGCCGCGGGGGGAACACCGGGGAGCTGTTTTTT. It codes for CASSRGGNTGELFF.

The chain's CDR3 is CASSFSSGLAGGEQYF. The CDR3 bases are TGTGCCAGCAGCTTCTCCTCCGGACTAGCGGGAGGCGAGCAGTACTTC. The chain recombines TRBV5-5 with TRBJ2-7; 14 nucleotides match TRBD2. Germline CDR1 and CDR2: SGHKS and YYEKEE (reference sequence). The CDR3 length is 16 residues. V trimming: 2 bases; J trimming: 6 bases; junction bases outside the gene matches: 7.

Written as DNA, the CDR3 is TGTGCCAGCAGCACACTAGCGGGAGATTACGAGCAGTACTTC. It specifies CASSTLAGDYEQYF. The chain carries TRBV5-5 and TRBJ2-7; 11 nucleotides match TRBD2. V shed 4 bases, J shed 4 bases, and the junction held 4 bases outside the gene matches. The CDR3 covers 14 residues. Germline-derived CDR1 and CDR2 are SGHKS and YYEKEE (reference sequence).